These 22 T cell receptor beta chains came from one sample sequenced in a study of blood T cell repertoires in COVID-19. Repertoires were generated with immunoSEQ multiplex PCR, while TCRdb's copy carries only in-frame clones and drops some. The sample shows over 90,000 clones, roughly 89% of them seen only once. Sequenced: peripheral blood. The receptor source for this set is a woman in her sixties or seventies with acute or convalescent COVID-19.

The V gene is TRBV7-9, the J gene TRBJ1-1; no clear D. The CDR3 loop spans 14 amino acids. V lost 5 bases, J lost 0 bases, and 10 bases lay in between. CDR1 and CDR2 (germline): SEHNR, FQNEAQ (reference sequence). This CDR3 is CASSGMAMNTEAFF. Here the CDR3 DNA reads TGTGCCAGCAGCGGCATGGCCATGAACACTGAAGCTTTCTTT. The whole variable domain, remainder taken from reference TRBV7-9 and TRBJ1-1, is DTGVSQNPRHKITKRGQNVTFRCDPISEHNRLYWYRQTLGQGPEFLTYFQNEAQLEKSRLLSDRFSAERPKGSFSTLEIQRTEQGDSAMYLCASSGMAMNTEAFFGQGTRLTVV.

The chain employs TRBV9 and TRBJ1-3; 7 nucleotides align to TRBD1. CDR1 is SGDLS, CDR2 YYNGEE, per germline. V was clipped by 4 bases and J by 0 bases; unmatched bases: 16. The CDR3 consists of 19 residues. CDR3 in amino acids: CASSQTLTGLFPSGNTIYF. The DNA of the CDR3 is TGTGCCAGCAGCCAGACCCTGACAGGGTTGTTTCCCTCTGGAAACACCATATATTTT.

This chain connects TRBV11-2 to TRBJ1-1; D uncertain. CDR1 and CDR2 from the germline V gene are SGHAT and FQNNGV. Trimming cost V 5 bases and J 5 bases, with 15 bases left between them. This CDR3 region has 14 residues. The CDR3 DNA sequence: TGTGCCAGCAGCCCACAATTGTCGGGGACTGAAGCTTTCTTT. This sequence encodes CASSPQLSGTEAFF.

CDR3 region: CASSLAPQNGYTF. CDR3 bases: TGTGCCAGCAGCTTAGCCCCCCAGAATGGCTACACCTTC. This chain uses TRBV7-9 with TRBJ1-2, with D unresolved. Trimming took off 0 bases at V and 6 bases at J, with 8 bases between the two ends. CDR1 and CDR2 from the germline V gene are SEHNR and FQNEAQ (reference sequence). The CDR3 has 13 residues.

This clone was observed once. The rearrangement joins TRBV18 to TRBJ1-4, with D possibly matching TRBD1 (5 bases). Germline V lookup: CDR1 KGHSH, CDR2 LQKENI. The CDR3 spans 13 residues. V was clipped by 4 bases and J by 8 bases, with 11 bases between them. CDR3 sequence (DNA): TGTGCCAGCTCACAGGGGTTGGGCGAAAAACTGTTTTTT. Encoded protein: CASSQGLGEKLFF.

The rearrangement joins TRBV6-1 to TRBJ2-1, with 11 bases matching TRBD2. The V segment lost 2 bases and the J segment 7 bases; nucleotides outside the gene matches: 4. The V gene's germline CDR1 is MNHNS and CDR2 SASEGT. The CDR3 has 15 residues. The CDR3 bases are TGTGCCAGCAGTGAATCTAGCGGGAGGTCGAATGAGCAGTTCTTC. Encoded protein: CASSESSGRSNEQFF.

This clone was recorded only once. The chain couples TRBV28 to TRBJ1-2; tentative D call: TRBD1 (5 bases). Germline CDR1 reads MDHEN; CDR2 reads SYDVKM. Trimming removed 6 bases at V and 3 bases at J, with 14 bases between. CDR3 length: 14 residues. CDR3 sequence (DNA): TGTGCCAGCAGCATTGGGGGGGACTACTATGGCTACACCTTC. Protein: CASSIGGDYYGYTF.

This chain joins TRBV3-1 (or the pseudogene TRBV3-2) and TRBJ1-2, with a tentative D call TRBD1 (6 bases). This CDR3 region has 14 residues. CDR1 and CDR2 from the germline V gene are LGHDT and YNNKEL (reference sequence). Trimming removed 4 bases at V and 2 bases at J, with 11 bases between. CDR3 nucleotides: TGTGCCAGCAGCCCCGGGACAACCAACTATGGCTACACCTTC. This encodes CASSPGTTNYGYTF.

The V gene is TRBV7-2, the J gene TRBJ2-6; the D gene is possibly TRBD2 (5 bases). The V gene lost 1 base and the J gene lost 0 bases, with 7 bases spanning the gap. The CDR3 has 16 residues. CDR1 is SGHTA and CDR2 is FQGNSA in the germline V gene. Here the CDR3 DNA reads TGTGCCAGCAGCTTAGATGGGAGCTCTGGGGCCAACGTCCTGACTTTC. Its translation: CASSLDGSSGANVLTF.

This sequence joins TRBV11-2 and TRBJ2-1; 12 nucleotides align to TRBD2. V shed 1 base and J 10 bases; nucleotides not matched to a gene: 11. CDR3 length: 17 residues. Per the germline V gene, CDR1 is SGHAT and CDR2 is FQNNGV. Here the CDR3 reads CASSLGVWTSGAAEQFF. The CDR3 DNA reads TGTGCCAGCAGCTTAGGTGTCTGGACTAGCGGGGCTGCCGAGCAGTTCTTC.

CDR3 residues: CASSESRGSYNEQFF. CDR3 nucleotides: TGTGCCAGCAGTGAAAGTAGGGGATCCTACAATGAGCAGTTCTTC. The J gene is TRBJ2-1, the V gene TRBV2; tentatively, D is TRBD1 (5 bases). The V and J ends lost 2 bases and 1 base respectively, with 9 bases between them. CDR3 length equals 15 residues. The germline V gene encodes CDR1 SNHLY and CDR2 FYNNEI.

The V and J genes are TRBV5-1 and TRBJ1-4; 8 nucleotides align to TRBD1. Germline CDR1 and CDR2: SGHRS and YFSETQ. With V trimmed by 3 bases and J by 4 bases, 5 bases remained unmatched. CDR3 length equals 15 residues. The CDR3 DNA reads TGCGCCAGCAGCTCTTCAGGGGGCGATAATGAAAAACTGTTTTTT. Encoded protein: CASSSSGGDNEKLFF.

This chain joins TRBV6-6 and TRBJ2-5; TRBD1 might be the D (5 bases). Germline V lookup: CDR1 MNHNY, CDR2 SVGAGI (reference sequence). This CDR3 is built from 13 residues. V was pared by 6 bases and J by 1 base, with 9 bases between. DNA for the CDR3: TGTGCCAGCAGCCACACAGGCCAAGAGACCCAGTACTTC. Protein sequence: CASSHTGQETQYF.

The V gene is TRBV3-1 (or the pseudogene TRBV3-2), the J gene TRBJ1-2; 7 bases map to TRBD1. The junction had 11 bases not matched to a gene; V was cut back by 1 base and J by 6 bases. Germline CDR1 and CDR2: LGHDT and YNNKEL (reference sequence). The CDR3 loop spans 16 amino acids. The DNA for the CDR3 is TGTGCCAGCAGCCAAGGCTGGAGAGGGGGCGGAAATGGCTACACCTTC. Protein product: CASSQGWRGGGNGYTF.

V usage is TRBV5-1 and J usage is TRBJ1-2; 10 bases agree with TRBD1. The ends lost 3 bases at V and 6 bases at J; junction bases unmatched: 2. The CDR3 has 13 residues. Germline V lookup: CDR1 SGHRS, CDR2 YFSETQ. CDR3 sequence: CASSSTGGNGYTF. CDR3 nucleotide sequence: TGCGCCAGCAGCTCGACAGGGGGCAATGGCTACACCTTC.

Written as DNA, the CDR3 is TGTGCCAGCAGCGTCGGGACAGGCCTAGGTGAGCAGTACTTC. This sequence encodes CASSVGTGLGEQYF. The chain uses TRBV7-2 and TRBJ2-7; TRBD1 matches 8 bases. Germline V gene data show CDR1 as SGHTA and CDR2 as FQGNSA. V lost 5 bases, J lost 7 bases, and 10 bases stayed unmatched. The CDR3 sequence is 14 residues long. The variable domain in full, with the rest retrieved from reference TRBV7-2 and TRBJ2-7, is GAGVSQSPSNKVTEKGKDVELRCDPISGHTALYWYRQSLGQGLEFLIYFQGNSAPDKSGLPSDRFSAERTGGSVSTLTIQRTQQEDSAVYLCASSVGTGLGEQYFGPGTRLTVT.

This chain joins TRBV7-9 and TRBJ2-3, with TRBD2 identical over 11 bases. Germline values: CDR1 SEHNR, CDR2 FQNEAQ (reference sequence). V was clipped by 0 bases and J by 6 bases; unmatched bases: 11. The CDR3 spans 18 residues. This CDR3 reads CASSLAGSGRAVTDTQYF. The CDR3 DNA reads TGTGCCAGCAGCTTAGCGGGTAGCGGGAGGGCTGTCACGGATACGCAGTATTTT.

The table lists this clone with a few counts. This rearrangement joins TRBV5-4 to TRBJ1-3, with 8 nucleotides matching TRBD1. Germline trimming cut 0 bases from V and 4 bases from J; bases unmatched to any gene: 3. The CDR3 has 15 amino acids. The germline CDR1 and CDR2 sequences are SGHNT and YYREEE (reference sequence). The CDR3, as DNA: TGTGCCAGCAGCTTGGCAGGGGGCACAGGAAACACCATATATTTT. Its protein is CASSLAGGTGNTIYF.

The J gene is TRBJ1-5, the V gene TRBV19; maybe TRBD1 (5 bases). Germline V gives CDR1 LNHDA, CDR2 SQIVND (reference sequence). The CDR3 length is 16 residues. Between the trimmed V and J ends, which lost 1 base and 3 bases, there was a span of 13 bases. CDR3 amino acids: CASSIVGGVSNQPQHF. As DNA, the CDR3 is TGTGCCAGTAGTATAGTGGGGGGAGTTTCCAATCAGCCCCAGCATTTT. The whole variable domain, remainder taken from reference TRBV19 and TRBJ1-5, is DGGITQSPKYLFRKEGQNVTLSCEQNLNHDAMYWYRQDPGQGLRLIYYSQIVNDFQKGDIAEGYSVSREKKESFPLTVTSAQKNPTAFYLCASSIVGGVSNQPQHFGDGTRLSIL.

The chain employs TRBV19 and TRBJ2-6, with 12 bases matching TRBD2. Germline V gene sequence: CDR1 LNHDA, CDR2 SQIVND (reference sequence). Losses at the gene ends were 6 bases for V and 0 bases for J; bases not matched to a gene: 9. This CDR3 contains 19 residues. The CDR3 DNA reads TGTGCCAGTAGCCTGACTAGCGGGGGCTTTACCTCTGGGGCCAACGTCCTGACTTTC. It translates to CASSLTSGGFTSGANVLTF.

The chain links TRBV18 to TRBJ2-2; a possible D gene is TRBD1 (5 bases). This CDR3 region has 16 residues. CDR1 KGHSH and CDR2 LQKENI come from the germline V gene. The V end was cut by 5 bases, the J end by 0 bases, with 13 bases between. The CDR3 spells CASSWETGANTGELFF. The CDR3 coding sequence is TGTGCCAGCTCATGGGAAACAGGTGCGAACACCGGGGAGCTGTTTTTT.

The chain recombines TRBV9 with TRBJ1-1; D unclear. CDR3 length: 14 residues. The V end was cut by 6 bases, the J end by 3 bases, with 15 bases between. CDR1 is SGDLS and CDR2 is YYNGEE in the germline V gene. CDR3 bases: TGTGCCAGCACCTCAATTGGAGTAGACACTGAAGCTTTCTTT. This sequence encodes CASTSIGVDTEAFF.